This T cell receptor beta chain is from a study of blood T cell repertoires in COVID-19 (dated by TCRdb to the early 2020s). Study-wide context: Samples covering the acute and convalescent phases of COVID-19 were provided by collaborators in the United States, Italy and Spain. The material from the prospective study consisted of cDNA or gDNA derived from T cells, B-cell-depleted T cells, or PBMCs. The dataset comprised deeply sampled blood TCRbeta repertoires from subjects exposed to, actively infected with, or recovered from COVID-19. The repertoires were released in a freely available public database intended as a resource for research on the immune response to SARS-CoV-2. The samples were drawn from the first 160 participants of the ongoing ImmuneRACE study and from 1,254 subjects provided by 6 global collaborators. A de-identified subject ID, COVID-19 status, age in years and sex were almost always included in the sample metadata. Where available, HLA class I and class II types were taken from metadata supplied by the sample provider and were not determined by assay-based typing.

The immunoSEQ Assay, a bias-controlled multiplex PCR, was used to amplify TCRbeta CDR3 regions from genomic DNA. In the source study's methods: The number of nucleated cells in each sample was estimated by amplification of reference gene primers within the assay. To quantify the absolute abundance of each unique TCRbeta CDR3 rearrangement, sequence reads were collapsed and filtered. Productive Simpson clonality was computed per sample as the square root of Simpson's diversity index over productive rearrangements. The immuneACCESS repertoire file appears here via TCRdb, limited to in-frame rearrangements. These files lack a portion of the clones; in checked studies, under half of the deficit traces to unresolved V genes, and the cause of the others is not known. The V and J calls and the clone size are those of that table, but D and trimming were determined from the DNA. Here the sample has about 320,000 clones; about 85% occur a single time. Less than 6% of the sample belongs to the ten largest clones.

The germline V gene supplies CDR1 SGDLS and CDR2 YYNGEE. From the cysteine through the phenylalanine, the CDR3 covers 14 amino acids. The DNA shown is the 42-base CDR3, in frame from base 1. For this chain, trimming is 4 bases at the V end and 2 bases at the J end, and the number of junction bases without a gene match is 5. In regard to this clone: Its antigen target is currently unknown. Base qualities are not provided; no much larger clone lies one nucleotide away. The sample carries other DNA sequences with the same CDR3.

What the study reported, not specific to this receptor: The quantity of clinical and demographic metadata differed by source and by participant and was supplied without curation.

Enrolling through a virtual design, the prospective study's participants ranged in age from roughly 18 to 90 years and lived across 20 to 30 United States geographic areas. In the prospective study, cohorts were assigned on the basis of participant-reported clinical history obtained from a screening survey and a study questionnaire. For ImmuneRACE Cohort 3, a participant was defined as recovered based on two consecutive negative NP/OP PCR tests, clearance by a healthcare professional, or resolution of symptoms. Each participant in the prospective study had whole blood, serum and a nasopharyngeal or oropharyngeal swab collected by mobile phlebotomists. Additional blood draws and questionnaires over a 2-month period could optionally be provided by prospective study participants. Blood samples from the prospective study were shipped frozen or at room temperature prior to DNA extraction.

The sequence links TRBV9 to TRBJ2-7; 8 bases in between match TRBD1. This TCR was sampled from a woman in her twenties or thirties who had recovered from COVID-19. The sample consisted of PBMCs or T cells enriched from blood (not recorded which). The nucleotides are TGTGCCAGCAGCCCGCGGACAGGGACCTACGAGCAGTACTTC. It codes for CASSPRTGTYEQYF.